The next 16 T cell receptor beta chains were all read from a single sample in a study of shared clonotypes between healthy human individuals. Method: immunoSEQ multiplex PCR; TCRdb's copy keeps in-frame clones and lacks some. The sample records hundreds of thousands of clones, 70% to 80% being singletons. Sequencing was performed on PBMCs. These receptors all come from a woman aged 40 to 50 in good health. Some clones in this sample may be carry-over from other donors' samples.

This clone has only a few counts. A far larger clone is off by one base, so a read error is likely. The CDR3 bases are TGTGCCTGGAGTTCTCCCGCGGGCTACACCTTC. It is translated as CAWSSPAGYTF. The chain links TRBV30 to TRBJ1-2; D not certain. The CDR3 length is 11 residues. Germline V gives CDR1 GTSNPN, CDR2 SVGIG (reference sequence). V dropped 2 bases and J dropped 8 bases, with 9 bases sitting between them.

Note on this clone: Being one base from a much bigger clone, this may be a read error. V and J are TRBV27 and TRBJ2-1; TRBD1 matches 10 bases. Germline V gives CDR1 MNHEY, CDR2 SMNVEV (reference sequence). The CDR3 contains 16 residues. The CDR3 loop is CVSAPRGTGAYGEQFF. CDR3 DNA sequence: TGTGTCAGCGCCCCTCGGGGGACAGGGGCCTACGGTGAGCAGTTCTTC.

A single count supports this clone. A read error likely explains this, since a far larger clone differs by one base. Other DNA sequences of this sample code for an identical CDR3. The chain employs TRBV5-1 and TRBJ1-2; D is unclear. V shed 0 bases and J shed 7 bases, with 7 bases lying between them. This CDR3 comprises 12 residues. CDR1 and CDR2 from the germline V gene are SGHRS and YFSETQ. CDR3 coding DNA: TGCGCCAGCAGCTTGGAATACAGTGGCTACACCTTC. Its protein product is CASSLEYSGYTF.

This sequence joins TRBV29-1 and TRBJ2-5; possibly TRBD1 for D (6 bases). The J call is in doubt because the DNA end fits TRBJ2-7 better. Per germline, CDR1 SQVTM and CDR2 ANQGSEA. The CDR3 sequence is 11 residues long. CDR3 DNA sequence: TGCAGCGTTGGTGGACAGTACGAGCAGTACTTC. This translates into CSVGGQYEQYF.

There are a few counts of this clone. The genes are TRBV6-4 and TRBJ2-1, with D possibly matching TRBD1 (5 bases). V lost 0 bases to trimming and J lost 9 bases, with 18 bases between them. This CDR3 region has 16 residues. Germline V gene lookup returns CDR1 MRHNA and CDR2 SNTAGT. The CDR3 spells CASSDSGRTPSPEQFF. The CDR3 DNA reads TGTGCCAGCAGTGACTCGGGGCGAACTCCGTCCCCTGAGCAGTTCTTC.

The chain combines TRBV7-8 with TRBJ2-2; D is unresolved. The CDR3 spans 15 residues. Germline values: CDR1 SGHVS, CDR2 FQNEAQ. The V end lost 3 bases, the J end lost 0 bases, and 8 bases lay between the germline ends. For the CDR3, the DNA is TGTGCCAGCAGCTTTAGTTTGGCGAACACCGGGGAGCTGTTTTTT. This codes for CASSFSLANTGELFF.

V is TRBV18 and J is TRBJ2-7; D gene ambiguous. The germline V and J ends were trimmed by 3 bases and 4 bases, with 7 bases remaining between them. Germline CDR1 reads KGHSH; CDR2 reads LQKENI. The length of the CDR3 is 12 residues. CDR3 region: CASSPADYEQYF. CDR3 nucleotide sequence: TGTGCCAGCTCACCGGCCGATTACGAGCAGTACTTC.

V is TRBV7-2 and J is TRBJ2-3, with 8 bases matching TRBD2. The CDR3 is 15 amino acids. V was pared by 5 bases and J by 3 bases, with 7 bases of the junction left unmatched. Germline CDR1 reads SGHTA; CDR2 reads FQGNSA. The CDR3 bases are TGTGCCAGCAGCACCCAGACTAGCGAGACAGATACGCAGTATTTT. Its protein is CASSTQTSETDTQYF.

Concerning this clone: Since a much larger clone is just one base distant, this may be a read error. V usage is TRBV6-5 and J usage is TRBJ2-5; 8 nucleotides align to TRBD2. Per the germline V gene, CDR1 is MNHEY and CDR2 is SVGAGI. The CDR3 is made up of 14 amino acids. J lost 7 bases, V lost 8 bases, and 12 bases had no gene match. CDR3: CASGAGEVRGTQYF. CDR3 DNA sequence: TGTGCCAGCGGAGCGGGAGAGGTGCGAGGGACCCAGTACTTC.

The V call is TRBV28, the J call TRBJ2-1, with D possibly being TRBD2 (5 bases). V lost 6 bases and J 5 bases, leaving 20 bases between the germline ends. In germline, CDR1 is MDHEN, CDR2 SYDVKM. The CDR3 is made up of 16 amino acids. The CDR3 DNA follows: TGTGCCAGCAGCGGCGCCGGGATCCCTTCGGACAATGAGCAGTTCTTC. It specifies CASSGAGIPSDNEQFF.

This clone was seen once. Here the CDR3 DNA reads TGTGCCATCAGGGGGCGGGAGGATGATGAGCAGTTCTTC. Its protein is CAIRGREDDEQFF. The chain is built from TRBV10-3 and TRBJ2-1, with 8 bases matching TRBD2. V shed 6 bases, J shed 8 bases, and the junction held 6 bases outside the gene matches. Germline CDR1 and CDR2: ENHRY and SYGVKD. The CDR3 is 13 amino acids.

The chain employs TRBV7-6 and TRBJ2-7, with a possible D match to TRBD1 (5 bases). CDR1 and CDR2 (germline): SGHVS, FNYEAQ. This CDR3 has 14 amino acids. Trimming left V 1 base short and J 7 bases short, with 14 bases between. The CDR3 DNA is TGTGCCAGCAGCTTAGTCCCTCCCTCAGGGGAGCAGTACTTC. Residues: CASSLVPPSGEQYF.

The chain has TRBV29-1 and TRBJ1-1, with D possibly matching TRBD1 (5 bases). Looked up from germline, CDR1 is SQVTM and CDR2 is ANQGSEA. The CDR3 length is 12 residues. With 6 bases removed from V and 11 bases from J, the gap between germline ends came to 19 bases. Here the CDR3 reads CSVPAPYGAAFF. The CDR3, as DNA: TGCAGCGTGCCCGCTCCCTATGGGGCGGCTTTCTTT.

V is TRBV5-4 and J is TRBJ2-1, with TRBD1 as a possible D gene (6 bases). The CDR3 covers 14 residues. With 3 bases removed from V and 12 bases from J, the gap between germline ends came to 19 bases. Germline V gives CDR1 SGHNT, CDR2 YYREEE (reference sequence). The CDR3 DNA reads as TGTGCCAGCAGCTCAGAAGGACAGCACGTAGGGCAGTTCTTC. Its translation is CASSSEGQHVGQFF.

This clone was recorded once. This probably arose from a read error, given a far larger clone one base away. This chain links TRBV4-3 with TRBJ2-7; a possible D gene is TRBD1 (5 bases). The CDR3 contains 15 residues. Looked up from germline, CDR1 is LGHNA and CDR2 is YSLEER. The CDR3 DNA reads TGCGCCATCAGCCAAGGGGCGAACCCCCACTACGAGCAGTACTTC. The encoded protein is CAISQGANPHYEQYF.

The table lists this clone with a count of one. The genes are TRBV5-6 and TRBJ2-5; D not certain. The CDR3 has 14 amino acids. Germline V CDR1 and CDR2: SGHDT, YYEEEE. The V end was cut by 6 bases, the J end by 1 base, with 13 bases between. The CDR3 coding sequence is TGTGCCAGCACCCGAAGCCTGGGCCAAGAGACCCAGTACTTC. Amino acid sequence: CASTRSLGQETQYF.